This T cell receptor (beta chain) was sequenced for a study of early T cells in non-severe SARS-CoV-2 infection. Overall study: The chains were unpaired, and the sequenced material was bulk RNA from unsorted whole blood.

Notes on the study in general: VDJdb-based matching was biased toward anti-spike CD8 responses and missed private and CD4 specificities.

The TCR library protocol was used to attach unique molecular identifiers. These identifiers were attached to individual cDNA molecules. One entry per CDR3 protein results from TCRdb running MiXCR on the 5' RACE reads. In the table there are fewer than 100,000 distinct CDR3 sequences, about an eighth of which are singletons. Concerning this clonotype itself: The antigen remains unidentified.

This TCR was recovered from an adult who was a healthcare worker with PCR-confirmed SARS-CoV-2 infection or an uninfected control (not recorded which). Specimen: whole blood.

The CDR3 region has the DNA TGTGCCAGCAGCCCCCGACTAGCGGGTGTCCAAGAGACCCAGTACTTC. It specifies CASSPRLAGVQETQYF. The chain has TRBV7-9 and TRBJ2-5; 10 bases line up with TRBD2. CDR3 length: 16 amino acids. V lost 5 bases to trimming and J lost 1 base; unmatched junction nucleotides: 7. Germline CDR1 reads SEHNR; CDR2 reads FQNEAQ (reference sequence).